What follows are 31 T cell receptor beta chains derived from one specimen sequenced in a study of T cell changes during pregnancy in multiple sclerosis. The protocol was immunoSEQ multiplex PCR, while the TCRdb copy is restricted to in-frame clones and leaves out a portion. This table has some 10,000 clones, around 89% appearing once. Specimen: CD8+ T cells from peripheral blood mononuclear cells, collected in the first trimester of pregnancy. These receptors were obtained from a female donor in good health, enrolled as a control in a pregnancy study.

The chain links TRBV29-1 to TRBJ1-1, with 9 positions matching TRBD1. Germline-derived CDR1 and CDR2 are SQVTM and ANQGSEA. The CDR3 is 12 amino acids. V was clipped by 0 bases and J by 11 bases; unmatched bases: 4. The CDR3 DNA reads TGCAGCGTTGAAGAACAGGGGGCGGGGGCTTTCTTT. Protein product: CSVEEQGAGAFF.

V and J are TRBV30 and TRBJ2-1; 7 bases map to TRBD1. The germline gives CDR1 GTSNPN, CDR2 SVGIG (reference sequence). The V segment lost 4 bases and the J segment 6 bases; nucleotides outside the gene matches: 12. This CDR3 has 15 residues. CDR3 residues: CAWTLYEQGVNEQFF. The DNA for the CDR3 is TGTGCCTGGACTCTGTACGAGCAGGGGGTCAATGAGCAGTTCTTC.

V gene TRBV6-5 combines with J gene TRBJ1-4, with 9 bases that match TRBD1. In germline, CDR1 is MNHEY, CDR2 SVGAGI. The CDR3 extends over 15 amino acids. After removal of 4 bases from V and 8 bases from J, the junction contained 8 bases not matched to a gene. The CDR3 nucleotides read TGTGCCAGCAGTTTCCGGGACAGGGTAGCCGAAAAACTGTTTTTT. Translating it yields CASSFRDRVAEKLFF.

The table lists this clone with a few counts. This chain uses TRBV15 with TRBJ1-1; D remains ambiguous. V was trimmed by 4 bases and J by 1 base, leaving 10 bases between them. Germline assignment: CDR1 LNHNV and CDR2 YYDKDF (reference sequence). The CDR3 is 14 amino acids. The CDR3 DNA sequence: TGTGCCACCAGCAAAACAGTATCGAACACTGAAGCTTTCTTT. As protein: CATSKTVSNTEAFF.

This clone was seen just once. CDR3 bases: TGTGCCAGCAGTTTGGGCAGGGTGGGCGGCTACACCTTC. Its translation: CASSLGRVGGYTF. The V and J genes are TRBV28 and TRBJ1-2; D is possibly TRBD1 (5 bases). The germline V and J ends were trimmed by 3 bases and 8 bases, with 13 bases remaining between them. Germline-derived CDR1 and CDR2 are MDHEN and SYDVKM. This CDR3 is built from 13 residues.

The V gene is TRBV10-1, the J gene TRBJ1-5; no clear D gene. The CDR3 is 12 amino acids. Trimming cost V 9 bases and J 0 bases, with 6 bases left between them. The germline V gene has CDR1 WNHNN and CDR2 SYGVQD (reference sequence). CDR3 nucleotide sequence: TGCGCCAGTCCCTATAGCAATCAGCCCCAGCATTTT. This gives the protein CASPYSNQPQHF.

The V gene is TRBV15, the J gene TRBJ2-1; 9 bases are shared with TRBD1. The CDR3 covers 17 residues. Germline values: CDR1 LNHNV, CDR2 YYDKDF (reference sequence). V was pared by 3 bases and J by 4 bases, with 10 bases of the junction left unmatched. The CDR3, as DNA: TGTGCCACCAGCAGGGTACCACCGGGACAGGGATACAATGAGCAGTTCTTC. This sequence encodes CATSRVPPGQGYNEQFF.

This CDR3 is CASSLQCCGGAVYEQYF. DNA of the CDR3: TGTGCCAGCAGCTTACAGTGTTGCGGGGGGGCCGTATACGAGCAGTACTTC. This sequence joins TRBV7-2 and TRBJ2-7, with 9 bases identical to TRBD2. This CDR3 region has 17 residues. CDR1 and CDR2 (germline): SGHTA, FQGNSA. V was pared by 2 bases and J by 4 bases, with 12 bases of the junction left unmatched.

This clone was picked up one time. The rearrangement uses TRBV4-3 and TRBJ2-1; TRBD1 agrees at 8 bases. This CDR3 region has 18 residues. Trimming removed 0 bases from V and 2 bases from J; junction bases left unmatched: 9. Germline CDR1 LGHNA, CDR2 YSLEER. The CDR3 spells CASSQDRVGTGTYNEQFF. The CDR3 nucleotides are TGCGCCAGCAGCCAAGACAGAGTGGGGACAGGTACCTACAATGAGCAGTTCTTC.

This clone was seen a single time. The CDR3 bases are TGTGCCAGCAGCCCCCGGGACAGCACCTACGAGCAGTACTTC. It encodes CASSPRDSTYEQYF. The chain links TRBV27 to TRBJ2-7; TRBD1 agrees at 7 bases. The CDR3 has 14 amino acids. With V trimmed by 6 bases and J by 2 bases, 7 bases remained unmatched. CDR1 MNHEY and CDR2 SMNVEV come from the germline V gene (reference sequence).

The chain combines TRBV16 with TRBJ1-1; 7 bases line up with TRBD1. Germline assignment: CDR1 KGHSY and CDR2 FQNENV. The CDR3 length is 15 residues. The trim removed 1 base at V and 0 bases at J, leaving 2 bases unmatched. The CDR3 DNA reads TGTGCCAGCAGCCAATTGACAGGGCTGAACACTGAAGCTTTCTTT. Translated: CASSQLTGLNTEAFF.

The CDR3 DNA is TGTGCCAGCACCTTTCGACAGAATCCGAACACCGGGGAGCTGTTTTTT. Its translation is CASTFRQNPNTGELFF. The chain combines TRBV7-8 with TRBJ2-2; D may be TRBD1 (5 bases). V lost 7 bases, J lost 0 bases, and 15 bases lay in between. Germline CDR1 and CDR2: SGHVS and FQNEAQ. This CDR3 is built from 16 residues.

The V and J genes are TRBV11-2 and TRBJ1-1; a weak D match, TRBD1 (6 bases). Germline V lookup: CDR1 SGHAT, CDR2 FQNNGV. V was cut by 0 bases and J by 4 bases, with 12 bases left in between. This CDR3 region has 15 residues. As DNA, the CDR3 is TGTGCCAGCAGCTTAGACTCGGGGGGCGCCACTGAAGCTTTCTTT. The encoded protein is CASSLDSGGATEAFF.

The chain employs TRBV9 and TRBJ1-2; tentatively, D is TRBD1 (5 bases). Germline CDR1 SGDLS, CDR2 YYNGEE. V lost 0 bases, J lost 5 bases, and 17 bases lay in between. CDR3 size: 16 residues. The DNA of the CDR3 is TGTGCCAGCAGCGTAGAATCGGCTGGGAAGGGGTATGGCTACACCTTC. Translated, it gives CASSVESAGKGYGYTF.

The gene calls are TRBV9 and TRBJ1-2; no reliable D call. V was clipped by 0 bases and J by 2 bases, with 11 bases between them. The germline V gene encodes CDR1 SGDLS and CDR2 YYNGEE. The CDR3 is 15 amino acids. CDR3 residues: CASSVGAVENYGYTF. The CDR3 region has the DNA TGTGCCAGCAGCGTAGGGGCAGTCGAAAACTATGGCTACACCTTC.

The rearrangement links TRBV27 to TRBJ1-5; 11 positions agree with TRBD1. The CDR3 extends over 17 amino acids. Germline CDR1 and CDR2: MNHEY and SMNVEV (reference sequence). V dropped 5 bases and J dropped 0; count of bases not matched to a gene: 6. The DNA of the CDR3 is TGTGCCAGCAGTCCCGGGACAGGGGGATATAGCAATCAGCCCCAGCATTTT. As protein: CASSPGTGGYSNQPQHF.

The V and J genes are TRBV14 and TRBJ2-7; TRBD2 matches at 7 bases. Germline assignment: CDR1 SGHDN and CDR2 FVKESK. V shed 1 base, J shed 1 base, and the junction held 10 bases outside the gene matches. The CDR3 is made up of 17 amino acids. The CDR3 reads CASSQAPPGTTSYEQYF. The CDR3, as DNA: TGTGCCAGCAGCCAAGCTCCTCCCGGGACTACTTCCTACGAGCAGTACTTC.

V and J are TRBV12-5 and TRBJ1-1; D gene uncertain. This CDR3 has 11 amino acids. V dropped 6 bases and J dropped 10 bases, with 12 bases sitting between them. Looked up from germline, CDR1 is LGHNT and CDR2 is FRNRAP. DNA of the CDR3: TGTGCTAGTGGCGGGGTAGGGAGAGCTTTCTTT. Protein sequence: CASGGVGRAFF.

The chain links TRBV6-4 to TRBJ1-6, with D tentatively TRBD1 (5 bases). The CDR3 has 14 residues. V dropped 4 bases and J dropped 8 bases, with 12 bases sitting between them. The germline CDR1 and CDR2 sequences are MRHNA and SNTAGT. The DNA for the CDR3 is TGTGCCAGCAGTGTTGGGGGAGGGGATTCACCCCTCCACTTT. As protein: CASSVGGGDSPLHF.

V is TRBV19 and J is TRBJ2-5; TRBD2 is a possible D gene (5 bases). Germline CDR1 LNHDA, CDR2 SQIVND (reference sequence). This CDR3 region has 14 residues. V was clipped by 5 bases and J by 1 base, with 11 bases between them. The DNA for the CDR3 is TGTGCCAGTAGTGTATCCGGGATCCAAGAGACCCAGTACTTC. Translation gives CASSVSGIQETQYF. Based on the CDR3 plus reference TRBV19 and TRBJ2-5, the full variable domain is DGGITQSPKYLFRKEGQNVTLSCEQNLNHDAMYWYRQDPGQGLRLIYYSQIVNDFQKGDIAEGYSVSREKKESFPLTVTSAQKNPTAFYLCASSVSGIQETQYFGPGTRLLVL.

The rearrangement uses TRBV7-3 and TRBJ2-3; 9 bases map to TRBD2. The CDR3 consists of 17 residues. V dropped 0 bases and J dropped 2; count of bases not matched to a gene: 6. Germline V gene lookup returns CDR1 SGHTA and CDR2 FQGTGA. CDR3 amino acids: CASSLTGRGGYTDTQYF. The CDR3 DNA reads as TGTGCCAGCAGCTTAACGGGGCGGGGGGGATACACAGATACGCAGTATTTT.

The CDR3, as DNA: TGTGCCAGCAGCCCCGGGGCCTACGAGCAGTACTTC. Translated: CASSPGAYEQYF. The chain recombines TRBV5-6 with TRBJ2-7; D perhaps matches TRBD2 (5 bases). The CDR3 runs 12 residues. Germline lookup yields CDR1 SGHDT and CDR2 YYEEEE. Trimming left V 4 bases short and J 2 bases short, with 7 bases between.

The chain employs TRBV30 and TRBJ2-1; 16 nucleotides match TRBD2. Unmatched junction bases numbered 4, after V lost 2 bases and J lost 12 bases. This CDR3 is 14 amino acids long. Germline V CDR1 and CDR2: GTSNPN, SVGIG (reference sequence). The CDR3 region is CAWSSGTSGGVQFF. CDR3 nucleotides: TGTGCCTGGAGTTCAGGGACTAGCGGGGGGGTGCAGTTCTTC.

CDR3 sequence: CASSLAGPLGTDTQYF. Written as DNA, the CDR3 is TGTGCCAGCAGTTTGGCAGGGCCCCTTGGCACAGATACGCAGTATTTT. This rearrangement joins TRBV27 to TRBJ2-3; tentatively, D is TRBD1 (5 bases). The ends were cut back, 3 bases at V and 1 base at J, with 14 bases in the middle. This CDR3 is 16 amino acids long. From germline, CDR1 is MNHEY and CDR2 SMNVEV (reference sequence).

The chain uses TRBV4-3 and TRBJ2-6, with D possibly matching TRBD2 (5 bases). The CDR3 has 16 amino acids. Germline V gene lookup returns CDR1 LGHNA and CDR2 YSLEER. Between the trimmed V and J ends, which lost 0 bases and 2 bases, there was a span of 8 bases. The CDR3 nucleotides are TGCGCCAGCAGCCAAGATCGGGGTACTGGGGCCAACGTCCTGACTTTC. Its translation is CASSQDRGTGANVLTF.

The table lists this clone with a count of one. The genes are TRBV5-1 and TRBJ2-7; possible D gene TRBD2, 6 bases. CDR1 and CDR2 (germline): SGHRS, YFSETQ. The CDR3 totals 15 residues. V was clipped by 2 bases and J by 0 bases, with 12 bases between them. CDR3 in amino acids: CASSFEGTSSYEQYF. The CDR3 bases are TGCGCCAGCAGCTTTGAGGGGACTTCCTCCTACGAGCAGTACTTC.

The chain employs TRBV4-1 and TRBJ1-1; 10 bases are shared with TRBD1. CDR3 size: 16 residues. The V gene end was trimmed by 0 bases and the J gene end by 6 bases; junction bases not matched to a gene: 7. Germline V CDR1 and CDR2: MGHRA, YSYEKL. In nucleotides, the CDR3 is TGCGCCAGCAGCCAAGACTCCGGGACAGGGGAAGCTGAAGCTTTCTTT. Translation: CASSQDSGTGEAEAFF.

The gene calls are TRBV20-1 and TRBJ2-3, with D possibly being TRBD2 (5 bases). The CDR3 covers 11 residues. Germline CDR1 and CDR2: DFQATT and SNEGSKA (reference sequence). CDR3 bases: TGCAGGGGAGAGTTGAGGGATACGCAGTATTTT. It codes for CRGELRDTQYF.

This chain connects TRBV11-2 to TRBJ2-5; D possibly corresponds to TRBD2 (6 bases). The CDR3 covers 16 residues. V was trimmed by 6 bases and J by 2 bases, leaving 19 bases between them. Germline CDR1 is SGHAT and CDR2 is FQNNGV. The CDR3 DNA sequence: TGTGCCAGCAGTTGGTTTTCGGAGGGTAGACAAGAGACCCAGTACTTC. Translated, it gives CASSWFSEGRQETQYF. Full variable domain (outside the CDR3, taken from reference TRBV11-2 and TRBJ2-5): EAGVAQSPRYKIIEKRQSVAFWCNPISGHATLYWYQQILGQGPKLLIQFQNNGVVDDSQLPKDRFSAERLKGVDSTLKIQPAKLEDSAVYLCASSWFSEGRQETQYFGPGTRLLVL.

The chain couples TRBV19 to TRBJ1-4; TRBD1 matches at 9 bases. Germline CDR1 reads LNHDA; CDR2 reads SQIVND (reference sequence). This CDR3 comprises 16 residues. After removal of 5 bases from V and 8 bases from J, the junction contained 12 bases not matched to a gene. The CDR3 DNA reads TGTGCCAGTAGTGGAGGGGGAGGGACAGGGCCCGAAAAACTGTTTTTT. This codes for CASSGGGGTGPEKLFF.

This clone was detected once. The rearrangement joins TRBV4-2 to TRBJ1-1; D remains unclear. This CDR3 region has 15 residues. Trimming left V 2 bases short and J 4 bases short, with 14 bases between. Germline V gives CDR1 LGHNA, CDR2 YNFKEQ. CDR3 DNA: TGTGCCAGCAGCCAATTATCCCAGGCTCGCACTGAAGCTTTCTTT. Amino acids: CASSQLSQARTEAFF.